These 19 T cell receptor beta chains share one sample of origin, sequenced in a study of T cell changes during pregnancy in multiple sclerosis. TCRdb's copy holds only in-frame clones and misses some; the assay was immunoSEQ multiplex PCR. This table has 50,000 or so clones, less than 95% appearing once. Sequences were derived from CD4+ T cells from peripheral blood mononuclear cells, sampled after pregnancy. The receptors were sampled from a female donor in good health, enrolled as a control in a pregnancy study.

The DNA for the CDR3 is TGTGCCATCAGTGGGACAGGGACCAGGGTCACCCTCCACTTT. Translating it yields CAISGTGTRVTLHF. This rearrangement joins TRBV10-3 to TRBJ1-6; TRBD1 matches at 8 bases. The CDR3 extends over 14 amino acids. Germline V lookup: CDR1 ENHRY, CDR2 SYGVKD. The V gene end was trimmed by 4 bases and the J gene end by 14 bases; junction bases not matched to a gene: 10.

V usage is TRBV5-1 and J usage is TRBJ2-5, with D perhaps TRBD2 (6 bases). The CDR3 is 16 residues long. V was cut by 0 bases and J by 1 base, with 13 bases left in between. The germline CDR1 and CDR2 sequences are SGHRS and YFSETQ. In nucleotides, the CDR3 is TGCGCCAGCAGCTTGGTAGGGAGCGGGTTCCAAGAGACCCAGTACTTC. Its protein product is CASSLVGSGFQETQYF.

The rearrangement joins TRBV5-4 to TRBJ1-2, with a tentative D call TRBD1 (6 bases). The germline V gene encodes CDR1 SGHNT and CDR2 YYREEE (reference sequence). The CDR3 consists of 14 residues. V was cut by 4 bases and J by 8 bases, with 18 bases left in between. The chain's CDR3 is CASSEVMGAWGYTF. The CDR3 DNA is TGTGCCAGCAGCGAAGTAATGGGGGCGTGGGGCTACACCTTC.

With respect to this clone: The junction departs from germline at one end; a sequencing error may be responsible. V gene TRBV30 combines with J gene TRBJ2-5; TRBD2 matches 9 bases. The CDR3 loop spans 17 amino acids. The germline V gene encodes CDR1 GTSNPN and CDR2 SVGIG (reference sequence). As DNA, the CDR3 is TGTGCCTGGAGAGGCCTAGCGGGGTGGCCGGCTCAAGGGACCCAGTACTTC. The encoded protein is CAWRGLAGWPAQGTQYF.

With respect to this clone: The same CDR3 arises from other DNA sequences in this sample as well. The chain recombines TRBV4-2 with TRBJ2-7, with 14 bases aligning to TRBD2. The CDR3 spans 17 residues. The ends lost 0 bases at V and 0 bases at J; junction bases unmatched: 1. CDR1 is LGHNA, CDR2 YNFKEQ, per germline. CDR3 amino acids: CASSQEGTSGSSYEQYF. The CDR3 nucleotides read TGTGCCAGCAGCCAAGAGGGGACTAGCGGGAGCTCCTACGAGCAGTACTTC.

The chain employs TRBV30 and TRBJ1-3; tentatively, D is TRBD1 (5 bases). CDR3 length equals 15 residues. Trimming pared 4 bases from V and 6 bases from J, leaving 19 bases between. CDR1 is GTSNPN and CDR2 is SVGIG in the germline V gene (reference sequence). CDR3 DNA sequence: TGTGCCTGGAAACCTCTGGGGGGAGCTAAAAACACCATATATTTT. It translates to CAWKPLGGAKNTIYF.

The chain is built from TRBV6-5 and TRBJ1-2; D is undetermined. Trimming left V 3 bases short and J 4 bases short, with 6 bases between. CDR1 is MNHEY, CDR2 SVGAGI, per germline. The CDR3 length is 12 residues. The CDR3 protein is CASSYNSYGYTF. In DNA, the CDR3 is TGTGCCAGCAGTTATAACAGCTATGGCTACACCTTC.

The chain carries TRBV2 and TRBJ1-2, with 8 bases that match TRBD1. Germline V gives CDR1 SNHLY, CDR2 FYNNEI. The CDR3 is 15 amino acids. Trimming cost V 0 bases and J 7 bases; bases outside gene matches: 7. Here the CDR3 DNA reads TGTGCCAGCAGTGAAGCCCGGACAGGGATTTTTGGCTACACCTTC. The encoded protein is CASSEARTGIFGYTF.

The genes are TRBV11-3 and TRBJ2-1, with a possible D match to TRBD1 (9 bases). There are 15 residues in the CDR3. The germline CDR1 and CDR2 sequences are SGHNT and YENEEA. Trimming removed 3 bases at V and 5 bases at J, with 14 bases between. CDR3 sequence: CASSLGQGLDNEQFF. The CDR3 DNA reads TGTGCCAGCAGCTTGGGACAGGGACTAGACAATGAGCAGTTCTTC.

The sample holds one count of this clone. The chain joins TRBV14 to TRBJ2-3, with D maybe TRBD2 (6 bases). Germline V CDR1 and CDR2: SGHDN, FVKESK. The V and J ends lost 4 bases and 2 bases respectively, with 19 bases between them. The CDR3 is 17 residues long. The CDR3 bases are TGTGCCAGCAGCCTCAGGGACTCCGCGTATTACACAGATACGCAGTATTTT. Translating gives CASSLRDSAYYTDTQYF.

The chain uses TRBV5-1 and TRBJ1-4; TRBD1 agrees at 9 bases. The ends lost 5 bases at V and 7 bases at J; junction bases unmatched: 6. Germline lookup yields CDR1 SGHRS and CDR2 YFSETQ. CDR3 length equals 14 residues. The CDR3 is CASRTGTGTEKLFF. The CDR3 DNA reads TGCGCCAGCAGAACCGGGACAGGGACTGAAAAACTGTTTTTT.

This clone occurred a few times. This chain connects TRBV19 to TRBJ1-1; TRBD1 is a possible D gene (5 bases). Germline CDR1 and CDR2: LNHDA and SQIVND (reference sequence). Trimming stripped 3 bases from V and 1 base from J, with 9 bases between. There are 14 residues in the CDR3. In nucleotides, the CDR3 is TGTGCCAGTAGTATCAGGAGGGGGAACACTGAAGCTTTCTTT. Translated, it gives CASSIRRGNTEAFF.

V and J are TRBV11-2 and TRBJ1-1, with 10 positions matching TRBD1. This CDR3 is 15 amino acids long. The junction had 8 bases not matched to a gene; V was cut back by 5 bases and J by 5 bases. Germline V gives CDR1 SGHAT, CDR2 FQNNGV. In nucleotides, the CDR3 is TGTGCCAGCAGCGACCGGGACAGGGGAATTACTGAAGCTTTCTTT. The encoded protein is CASSDRDRGITEAFF.

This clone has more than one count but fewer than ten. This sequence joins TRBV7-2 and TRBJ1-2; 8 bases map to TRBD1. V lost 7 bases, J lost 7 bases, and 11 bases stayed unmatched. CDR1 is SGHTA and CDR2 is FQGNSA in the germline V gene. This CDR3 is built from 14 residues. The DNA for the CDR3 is TGTGCCAGCACAACGACAGGGGATCGGTCTGGCTACACCTTC. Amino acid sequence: CASTTTGDRSGYTF.

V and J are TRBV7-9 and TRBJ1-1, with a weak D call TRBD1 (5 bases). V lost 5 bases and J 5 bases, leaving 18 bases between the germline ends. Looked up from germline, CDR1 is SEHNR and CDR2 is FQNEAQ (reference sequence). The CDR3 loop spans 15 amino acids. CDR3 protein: CASSQGGPGRTEAFF. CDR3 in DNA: TGTGCCAGCAGCCAAGGCGGGCCAGGGAGGACTGAAGCTTTCTTT.

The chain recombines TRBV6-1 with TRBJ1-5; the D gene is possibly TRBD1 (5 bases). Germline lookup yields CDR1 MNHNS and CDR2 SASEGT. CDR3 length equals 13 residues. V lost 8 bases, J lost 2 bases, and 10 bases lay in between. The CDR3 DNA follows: TGTGCCAGCCGCAGGGATGGCAATCAGCCCCAGCATTTT. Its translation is CASRRDGNQPQHF.

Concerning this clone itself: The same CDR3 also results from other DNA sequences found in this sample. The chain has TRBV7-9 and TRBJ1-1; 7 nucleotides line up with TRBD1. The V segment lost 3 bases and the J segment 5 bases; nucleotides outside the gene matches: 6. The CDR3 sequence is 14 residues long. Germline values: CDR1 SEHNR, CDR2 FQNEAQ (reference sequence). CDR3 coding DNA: TGTGCCAGCAGCTTGTACGACAGGGAGACTGAAGCTTTCTTT. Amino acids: CASSLYDRETEAFF.

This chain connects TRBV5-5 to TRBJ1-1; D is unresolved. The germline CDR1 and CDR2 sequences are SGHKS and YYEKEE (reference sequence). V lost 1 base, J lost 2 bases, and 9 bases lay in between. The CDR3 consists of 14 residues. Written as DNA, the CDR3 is TGTGCCAGCAGCTTGTATGAGAGTAACACTGAAGCTTTCTTT. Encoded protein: CASSLYESNTEAFF. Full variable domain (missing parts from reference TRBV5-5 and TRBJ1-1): DAGVTQSPTHLIKTRGQQVTLRCSPISGHKSVSWYQQVLGQGPQFIFQYYEKEERGRGNFPDRFSARQFPNYSSELNVNALLLGDSALYLCASSLYESNTEAFFGQGTRLTVV.

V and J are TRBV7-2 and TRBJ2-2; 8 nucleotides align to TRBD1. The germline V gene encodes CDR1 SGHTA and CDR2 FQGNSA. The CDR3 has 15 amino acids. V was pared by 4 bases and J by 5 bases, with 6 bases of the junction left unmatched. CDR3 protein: CASSSAGGSTGELFF. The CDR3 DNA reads TGTGCCAGCAGCTCCGCAGGGGGCTCGACCGGGGAGCTGTTTTTT.